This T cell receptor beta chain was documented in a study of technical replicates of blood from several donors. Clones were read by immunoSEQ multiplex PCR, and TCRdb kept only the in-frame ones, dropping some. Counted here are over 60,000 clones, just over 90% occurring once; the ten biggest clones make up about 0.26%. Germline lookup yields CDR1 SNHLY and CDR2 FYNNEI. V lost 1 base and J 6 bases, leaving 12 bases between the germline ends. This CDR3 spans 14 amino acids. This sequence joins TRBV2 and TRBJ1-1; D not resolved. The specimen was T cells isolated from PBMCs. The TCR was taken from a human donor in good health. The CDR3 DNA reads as TGTGCCAGCAGTGAAGGTCCAGGCCACGCTGAAGCTTTCTTT. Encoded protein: CASSEGPGHAEAFF.